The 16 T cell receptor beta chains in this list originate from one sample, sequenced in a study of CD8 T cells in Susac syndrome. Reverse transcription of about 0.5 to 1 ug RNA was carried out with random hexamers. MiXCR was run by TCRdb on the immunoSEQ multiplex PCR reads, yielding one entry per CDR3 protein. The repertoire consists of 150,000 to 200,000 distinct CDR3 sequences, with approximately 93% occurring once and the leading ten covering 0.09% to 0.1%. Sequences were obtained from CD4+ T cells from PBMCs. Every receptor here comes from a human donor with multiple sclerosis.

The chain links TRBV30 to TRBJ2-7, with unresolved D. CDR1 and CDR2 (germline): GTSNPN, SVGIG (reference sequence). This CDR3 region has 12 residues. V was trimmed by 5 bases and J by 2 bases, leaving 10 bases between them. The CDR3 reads CAWGSSTYEQYF. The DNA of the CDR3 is TGTGCCTGGGGGTCTTCGACCTACGAGCAGTACTTC. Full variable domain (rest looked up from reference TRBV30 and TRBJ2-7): SQTIHQWPATLVQPVGSPLSLECTVEGTSNPNLYWYRQAAGRGLQLLFYSVGIGQISSEVPQNLSASRPQDRQFILSSKKLLLSDSGFYLCAWGSSTYEQYFGPGTRLTVT.

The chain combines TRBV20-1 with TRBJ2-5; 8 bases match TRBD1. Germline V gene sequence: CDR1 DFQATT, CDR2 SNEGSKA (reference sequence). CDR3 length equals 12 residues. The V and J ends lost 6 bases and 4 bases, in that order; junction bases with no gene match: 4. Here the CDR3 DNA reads TGCAGTGCCGGACAGGGTGGAGAGACCCAGTACTTC. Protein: CSAGQGGETQYF.

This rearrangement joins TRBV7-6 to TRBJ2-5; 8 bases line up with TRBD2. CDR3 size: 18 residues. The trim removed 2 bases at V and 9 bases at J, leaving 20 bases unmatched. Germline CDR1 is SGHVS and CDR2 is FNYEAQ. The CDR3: CASSLTPAGSGGWSAQYF. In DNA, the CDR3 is TGTGCCAGCAGCTTAACCCCCGCCGGAAGCGGGGGCTGGTCGGCCCAGTACTTC.

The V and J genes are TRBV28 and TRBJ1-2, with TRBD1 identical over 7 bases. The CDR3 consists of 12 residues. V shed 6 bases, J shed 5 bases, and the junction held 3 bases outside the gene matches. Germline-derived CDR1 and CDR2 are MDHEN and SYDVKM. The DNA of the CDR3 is TGTGCCAGCAGAGGGGGCTGGTATGGCTACACCTTC. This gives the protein CASRGGWYGYTF.

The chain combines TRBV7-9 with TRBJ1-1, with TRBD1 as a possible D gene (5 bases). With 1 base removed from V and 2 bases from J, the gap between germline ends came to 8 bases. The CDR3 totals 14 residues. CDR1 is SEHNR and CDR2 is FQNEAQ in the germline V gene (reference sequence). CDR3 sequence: CASSLGQINTEAFF. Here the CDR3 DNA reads TGTGCCAGCAGCTTAGGACAGATCAACACTGAAGCTTTCTTT.

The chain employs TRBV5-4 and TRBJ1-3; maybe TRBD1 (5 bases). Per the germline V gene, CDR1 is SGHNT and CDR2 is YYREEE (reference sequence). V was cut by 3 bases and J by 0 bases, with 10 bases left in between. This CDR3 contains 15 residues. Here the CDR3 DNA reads TGTGCCAGCAGCTGGGACGGAAGCTCTGGAAACACCATATATTTT. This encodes CASSWDGSSGNTIYF. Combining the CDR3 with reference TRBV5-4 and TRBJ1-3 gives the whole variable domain ETGVTQSPTHLIKTRGQQVTLRCSSQSGHNTVSWYQQALGQGPQFIFQYYREEENGRGNFPPRFSGLQFPNYSSELNVNALELDDSALYLCASSWDGSSGNTIYFGEGSWLTVV.

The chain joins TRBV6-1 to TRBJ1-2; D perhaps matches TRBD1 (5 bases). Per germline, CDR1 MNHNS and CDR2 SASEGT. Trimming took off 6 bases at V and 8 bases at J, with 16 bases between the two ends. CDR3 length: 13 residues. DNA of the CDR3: TGTGCCAGCAGCCCTAGGACACCAAAGGGCTACACCTTC. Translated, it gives CASSPRTPKGYTF.

The CDR3 nucleotides read TGTGCCAGCAGCCATACCGGGGTAGACACCGGGGAGCTGTTTTTT. Translation: CASSHTGVDTGELFF. The J gene is TRBJ2-2, the V gene TRBV3-1, with a tentative D call TRBD2 (5 bases). CDR1 and CDR2 (germline): LGHDT, YNNKEL (reference sequence). Between the trimmed V and J ends, which lost 3 bases and 3 bases, there was a span of 11 bases. CDR3 length equals 15 residues. Filled out from reference TRBV3-1 and TRBJ2-2, the complete variable domain reads DTAVSQTPKYLVTQMGNDKSIKCEQNLGHDTMYWYKQDSKKFLKIMFSYNNKELIINETVPNRFSPKSPDKAHLNLHINSLELGDSAVYFCASSHTGVDTGELFFGEGSRLTVL.

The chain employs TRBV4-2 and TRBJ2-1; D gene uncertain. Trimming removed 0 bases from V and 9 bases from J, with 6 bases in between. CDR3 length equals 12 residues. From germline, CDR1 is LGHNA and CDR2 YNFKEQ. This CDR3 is CASSQDKREQFF. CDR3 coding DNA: TGTGCCAGCAGCCAAGACAAGCGTGAGCAGTTCTTC.

DNA for the CDR3: TGCGCCAGCAGCTTGGCGGGGGAAGCAGATACGCAGTATTTT. Amino acids: CASSLAGEADTQYF. The chain is built from TRBV5-1 and TRBJ2-3, with a weak D call TRBD2 (6 bases). CDR1 and CDR2 from the germline V gene are SGHRS and YFSETQ. The CDR3 has 14 residues. The V end lost 0 bases, the J end lost 4 bases, and 9 bases lay between the germline ends.

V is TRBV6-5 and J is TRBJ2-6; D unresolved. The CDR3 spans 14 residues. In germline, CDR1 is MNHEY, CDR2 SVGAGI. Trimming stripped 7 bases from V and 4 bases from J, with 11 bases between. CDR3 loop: CASTSIPGANVLTF. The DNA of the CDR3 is TGTGCCAGCACCTCGATCCCCGGGGCCAACGTCCTGACTTTC.

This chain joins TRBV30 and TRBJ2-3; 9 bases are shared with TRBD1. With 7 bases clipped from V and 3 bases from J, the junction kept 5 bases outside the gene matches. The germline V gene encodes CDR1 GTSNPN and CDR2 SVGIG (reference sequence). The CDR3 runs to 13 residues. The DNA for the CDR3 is TGTGCCTCAGACAGGGGGGGAACAGATACGCAGTATTTT. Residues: CASDRGGTDTQYF.

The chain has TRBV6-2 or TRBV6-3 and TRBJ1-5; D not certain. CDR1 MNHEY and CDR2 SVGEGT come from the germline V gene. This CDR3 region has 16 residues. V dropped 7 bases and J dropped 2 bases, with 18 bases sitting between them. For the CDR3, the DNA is TGTGCCAGCACCTCTCGCCCAGTGCGGGGCAATCAGCCCCAGCATTTT. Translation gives CASTSRPVRGNQPQHF.

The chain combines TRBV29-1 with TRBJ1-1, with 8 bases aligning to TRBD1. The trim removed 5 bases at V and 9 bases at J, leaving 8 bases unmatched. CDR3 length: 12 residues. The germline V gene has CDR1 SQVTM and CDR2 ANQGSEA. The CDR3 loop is CSVSSGGGKAFF. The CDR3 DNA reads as TGCAGCGTTTCTTCAGGGGGCGGAAAAGCTTTCTTT.

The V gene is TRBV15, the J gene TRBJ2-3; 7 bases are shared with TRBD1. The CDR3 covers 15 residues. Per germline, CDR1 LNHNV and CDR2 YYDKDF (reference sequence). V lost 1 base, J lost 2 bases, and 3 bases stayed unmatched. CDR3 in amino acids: CATSRVDRATDTQYF. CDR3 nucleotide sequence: TGTGCCACCAGCAGAGTCGACAGGGCCACAGATACGCAGTATTTT. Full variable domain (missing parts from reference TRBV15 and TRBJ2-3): DAMVIQNPRYQVTQFGKPVTLSCSQTLNHNVMYWYQQKSSQAPKLLFHYYDKDFNNEADTPDNFQSRRPNTSFCFLDIRSPGLGDTAMYLCATSRVDRATDTQYFGPGTRLTVL.

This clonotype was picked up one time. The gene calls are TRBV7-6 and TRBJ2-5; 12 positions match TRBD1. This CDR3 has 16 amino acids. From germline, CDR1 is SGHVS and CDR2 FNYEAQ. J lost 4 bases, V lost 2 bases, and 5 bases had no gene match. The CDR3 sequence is CASSLPGQGAGETQYF. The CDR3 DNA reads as TGTGCCAGCAGCTTACCGGGACAGGGGGCTGGAGAGACCCAGTACTTC.